This TCR beta chain came from a study of cytomegalovirus exposure and HLA in healthy donors. Study findings and constraints: Subsequent analysis revealed that first-cohort TCR clusters tended to co-occur in the approximately 120 validation repertoires. A few CMV-associated chains were confirmed in vitro to be specific for CMV antigens.

The germline gives CDR1 SGHDT, CDR2 YYEEEE. The CDR3 spans 13 residues. With 4 bases clipped from V and 13 bases from J, the junction kept 12 bases outside the gene matches. With respect to this clone: What it binds is not known.

TCRdb's table, derived via immunoSEQ multiplex PCR, lists solely in-frame clones and lacks some. The repertoire holds about 180,000 clones, 86% seen once, with less than 3.5% in the top ten. Sequenced material: PBMCs. The rearrangement links TRBV5-6 to TRBJ2-5, with 8 bases that match TRBD2. The clonotype was recovered from a man aged 18 to 29 in good health and CMV-seropositive. CDR3 region: CASSPGGVQGRYF. As DNA, the CDR3 is TGTGCCAGCAGCCCCGGGGGGGTGCAAGGCCGGTACTTC.